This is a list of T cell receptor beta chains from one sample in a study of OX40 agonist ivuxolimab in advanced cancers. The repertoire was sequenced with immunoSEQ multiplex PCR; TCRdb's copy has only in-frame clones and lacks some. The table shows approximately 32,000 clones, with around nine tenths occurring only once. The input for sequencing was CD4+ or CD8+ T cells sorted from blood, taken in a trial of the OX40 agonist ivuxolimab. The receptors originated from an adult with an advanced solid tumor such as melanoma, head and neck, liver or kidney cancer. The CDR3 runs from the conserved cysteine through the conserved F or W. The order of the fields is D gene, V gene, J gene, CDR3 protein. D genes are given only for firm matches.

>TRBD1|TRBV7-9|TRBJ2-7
CASSLTGQDHEQYF
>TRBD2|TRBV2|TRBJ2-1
CASSERGAGSGSYNEQFF
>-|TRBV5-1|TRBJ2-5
CASSLGALLADQETQYF
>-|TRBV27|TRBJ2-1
CASSLSGPSYNEQFF
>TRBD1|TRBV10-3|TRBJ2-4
CAIGGQGNIQYF
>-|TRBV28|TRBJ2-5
CASSLQVTQETQYF
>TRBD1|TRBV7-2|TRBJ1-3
CASSEDRSSGNTIYF
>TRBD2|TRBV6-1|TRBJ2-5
CGSGKGIQETQYF
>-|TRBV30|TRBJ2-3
CAWSVRGRTGTDTQYF
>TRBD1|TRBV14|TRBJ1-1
CASSPSGQGYEAFF
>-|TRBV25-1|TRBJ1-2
CASSVNGGYTF
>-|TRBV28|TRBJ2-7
CASSFKPGVREQYF
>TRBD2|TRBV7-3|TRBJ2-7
CASSLLAGLSYEQYF
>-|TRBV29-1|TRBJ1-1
CSGFGQQGSEAFF
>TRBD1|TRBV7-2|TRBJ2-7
CASSLDRVSYEQYF
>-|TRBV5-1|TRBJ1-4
CASSPTGMTTTNEKLFF
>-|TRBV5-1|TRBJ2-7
CASSLGQGDYEQYF
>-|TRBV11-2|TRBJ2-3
CASSLVPGTDTQYF
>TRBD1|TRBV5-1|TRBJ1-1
CASSGPDRAGTEAFF
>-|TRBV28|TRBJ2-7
CASRGLHSYEQYF
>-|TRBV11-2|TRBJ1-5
CASSFSEVQPQHF
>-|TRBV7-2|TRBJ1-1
CASSLDMNTEAFF
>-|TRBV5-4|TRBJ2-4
CASSLEQTGYIQYF
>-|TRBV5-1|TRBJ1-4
CASSLGEAGEKLFF
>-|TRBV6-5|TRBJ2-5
CASSRQLQETQYF
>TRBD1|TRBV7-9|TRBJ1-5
CASSLGTGVSNQPQHF
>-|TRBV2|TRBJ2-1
CASRWTDSYNEQFF
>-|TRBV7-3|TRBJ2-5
CASSATADQETQYF
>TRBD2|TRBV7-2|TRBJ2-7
CASSLASGSLYEQYF